Listed here is a single T cell receptor beta chain. These data come from a study of cytomegalovirus exposure and HLA in healthy donors. PCR employed 60 Vbeta and 13 Jbeta primers. Sequencing was performed with immunoSEQ multiplex PCR; in TCRdb, only in-frame clones are kept and a portion is missing. The sample has around 200,000 clones, 83% seen once. The CDR3 spans 13 residues. Germline trimming cut 11 bases from V and 6 bases from J; bases unmatched to any gene: 12. Germline V gene data show CDR1 as MDHEN and CDR2 as SYDVKM. Source material: PBMCs. This receptor was obtained from a girl between 5 and 17 years old in good health and CMV-seronegative. The chain links TRBV28 to TRBJ2-7, with 8 bases aligning to TRBD2. CDR3 bases: TGTGCCTCGGGGGGGTCTAGCGTTCGCGAGCAGTACTTC. Amino acids: CASGGSSVREQYF.